The 31 T cell receptor beta chains below were found in one sample sequenced in a study of PD-1 blockade in classical Hodgkin lymphoma. Generated by immunoSEQ multiplex PCR, the TCRdb table keeps only in-frame clones and is missing some. Here the sample spans around 30,000 clones, about 88% being singletons. The time point: cycle 4 day 1 (C4D1), after around six weeks of nivolumab. Following autologous stem cell transplantation, relapse occurred in every patient, and exposure to brentuximab vedotin varied. Magnetic negative selection was used to purify CD4+ T cells from PBMCs that had been thawed. Sequences were derived from CD4+ T cells from blood, sampled before the fourth cycle of nivolumab. These receptors were collected from a human donor with classical Hodgkin lymphoma.

The chain has TRBV6-5 and TRBJ2-3, with a possible D match to TRBD2 (6 bases). Trimming removed 8 bases at V and 1 base at J, with 16 bases between. CDR1 and CDR2 (germline): MNHEY, SVGAGI. The CDR3 has 15 residues. CDR3 bases: TGTGCCAGCCGTCAGGGTAGCGGCCGCACAGATACGCAGTATTTT. This sequence encodes CASRQGSGRTDTQYF.

The chain has TRBV28 and TRBJ2-7; TRBD1 agrees at 7 bases. Germline V gene lookup returns CDR1 MDHEN and CDR2 SYDVKM. Unmatched junction bases numbered 9, after V lost 3 bases and J lost 1 base. The CDR3 consists of 16 residues. CDR3 nucleotide sequence: TGTGCCAGCAGTTTTGTAGGGACAGCCTCTTCCTACGAGCAGTACTTC. Translated: CASSFVGTASSYEQYF.

The chain couples TRBV2 to TRBJ2-1; 14 bases line up with TRBD2. Unmatched junction bases numbered 13, after V lost 8 bases and J lost 7 bases. The germline V gene encodes CDR1 SNHLY and CDR2 FYNNEI. The CDR3 totals 17 residues. This CDR3 is CASGTSGGAGETNEQFF. The CDR3 nucleotides are TGTGCCAGCGGGACTAGCGGGGGTGCCGGGGAAACAAATGAGCAGTTCTTC.

The rearrangement joins TRBV6-1 to TRBJ1-2; TRBD1 is a possible D gene (6 bases). Trimming pared 7 bases from V and 2 bases from J, leaving 14 bases between. The CDR3 is made up of 14 amino acids. Per the germline V gene, CDR1 is MNHNS and CDR2 is SASEGT. CDR3 amino acids: CASMIGGANYGYTF. The DNA of the CDR3 is TGTGCCAGCATGATTGGGGGGGCAAACTATGGCTACACCTTC.

V is TRBV10-2 and J is TRBJ1-5; D call uncertain. CDR3 length equals 18 residues. Germline CDR1 reads WSHSY; CDR2 reads SAAADI. V shed 1 base and J shed 0 bases, with 16 bases lying between them. As DNA, the CDR3 is TGCGCCAGCAGTGAGTTGGAAGGGTGGCAGTATAGCAATCAGCCCCAGCATTTT. Residues: CASSELEGWQYSNQPQHF.

The chain couples TRBV7-6 to TRBJ2-6; no firm D call. Germline values: CDR1 SGHVS, CDR2 FNYEAQ. V gave up 5 bases and J gave up 4 bases, with 12 bases separating them. The CDR3 sequence is 15 residues long. This CDR3 reads CASSRDRIGANVLTF. CDR3 nucleotide sequence: TGTGCCAGCAGCCGAGACCGGATAGGGGCCAACGTCCTGACTTTC.

The chain recombines TRBV6-1 with TRBJ2-1; D possibly matches TRBD1 or TRBD2 (6 bases each). The CDR3 loop spans 14 amino acids. Trimming removed 3 bases from V and 4 bases from J, with 10 bases in between. The germline gives CDR1 MNHNS, CDR2 SASEGT. In nucleotides, the CDR3 is TGTGCCAGCAGTGACGGGGGCCCGTACAATGAGCAGTTCTTC. This gives the protein CASSDGGPYNEQFF.

The chain couples TRBV2 to TRBJ2-4; 7 bases agree with TRBD2. V lost 4 bases and J lost 6; bases outside the gene matches: 12. Germline V CDR1 and CDR2: SNHLY, FYNNEI. The CDR3 consists of 16 residues. Here the CDR3 reads CASSGKGLQRGNIQYF. Written as DNA, the CDR3 is TGTGCCAGCAGTGGCAAGGGCCTTCAGCGGGGAAACATTCAGTACTTC.

This rearrangement joins TRBV29-1 to TRBJ1-3; D is undetermined. Germline CDR1 SQVTM, CDR2 ANQGSEA. The V and J ends lost 2 bases and 6 bases respectively, with 11 bases between them. CDR3 length: 13 amino acids. The CDR3: CSVENSSANTIYF. CDR3 nucleotides: TGCAGCGTTGAAAATTCATCGGCAAACACCATATATTTT.

The chain recombines TRBV7-9 with TRBJ1-6; D perhaps matches TRBD1 (5 bases). The CDR3 has 15 residues. CDR1 SEHNR and CDR2 FQNEAQ come from the germline V gene (reference sequence). Trimming removed 2 bases from V and 8 bases from J, with 13 bases in between. The DNA of the CDR3 is TGTGCCAGCAGCTTATTGTCGTGGGGGGATTCACCCCTCCACTTT. Translating gives CASSLLSWGDSPLHF. Looking up the rest from reference TRBV7-9 and TRBJ1-6 gives the full variable domain: DTGVSQNPRHKITKRGQNVTFRCDPISEHNRLYWYRQTLGQGPEFLTYFQNEAQLEKSRLLSDRFSAERPKGSFSTLEIQRTEQGDSAMYLCASSLLSWGDSPLHFGNGTRLTVT.

V usage is TRBV18 and J usage is TRBJ1-5, with TRBD1 identical over 9 bases. The length of the CDR3 is 16 residues. Unmatched junction bases numbered 9, after V lost 2 bases and J lost 7 bases. Germline CDR1 KGHSH, CDR2 LQKENI. This chain's CDR3 is CASSPTGTGILQPQHF. In DNA, the CDR3 is TGTGCCAGCTCACCAACCGGGACAGGGATCTTGCAGCCCCAGCATTTT.

This clone occurred a few times. The chain combines TRBV16 with TRBJ1-5, with D maybe TRBD1 (5 bases). Germline values: CDR1 KGHSY, CDR2 FQNENV. The V and J ends lost 7 bases and 1 base respectively, with 11 bases between them. This CDR3 is 14 amino acids long. The CDR3 spells CASTAQASNQPQHF. CDR3 DNA sequence: TGTGCCAGCACCGCACAGGCGAGCAATCAGCCCCAGCATTTT.

This clone was counted only a few times. The chain employs TRBV28 and TRBJ2-7; no firm D call. The germline gives CDR1 MDHEN, CDR2 SYDVKM. V lost 3 bases, J lost 5 bases, and 5 bases lay in between. The CDR3 extends over 11 amino acids. The CDR3 reads CASSFLDEQYF. The CDR3 nucleotides read TGTGCCAGCAGTTTTCTCGACGAGCAGTACTTC.

The gene calls are TRBV10-3 and TRBJ2-1, with 7 bases identical to TRBD2. The CDR3 extends over 15 amino acids. The junction had 4 bases not matched to a gene; V was cut back by 2 bases and J by 3 bases. The germline V gene encodes CDR1 ENHRY and CDR2 SYGVKD. The CDR3 DNA follows: TGTGCCATCAGTGAGGGGCTAGCGGACTACAATGAGCAGTTCTTC. Translating gives CAISEGLADYNEQFF.

This sequence joins TRBV18 and TRBJ2-1; the D gene is possibly TRBD1 (5 bases). V was cut by 3 bases and J by 9 bases, with 9 bases left in between. The CDR3 is 12 residues long. Per the germline V gene, CDR1 is KGHSH and CDR2 is LQKENI. Written as DNA, the CDR3 is TGTGCCAGCTCACCTAGGGGCGCTGAGCAGTTCTTC. The encoded protein is CASSPRGAEQFF.

This rearrangement joins TRBV9 to TRBJ2-5; D ambiguous. The CDR3 loop spans 15 amino acids. Germline loops: CDR1 SGDLS, CDR2 YYNGEE. Trimming took 0 bases from V and 4 from J, leaving 13 bases between them. CDR3 region: CASSVAGVFAETQYF. The CDR3 coding sequence is TGTGCCAGCAGCGTAGCTGGGGTTTTTGCAGAGACCCAGTACTTC. Full variable domain (rest looked up from reference TRBV9 and TRBJ2-5): DSGVTQTPKHLITATGQRVTLRCSPRSGDLSVYWYQQSLDQGLQFLIQYYNGEERAKGNILERFSAQQFPDLHSELNLSSLELGDSALYFCASSVAGVFAETQYFGPGTRLLVL.

The rearrangement links TRBV5-1 to TRBJ2-7; 16 positions match TRBD2. This CDR3 has 16 amino acids. Germline CDR1 is SGHRS and CDR2 is YFSETQ. V lost 3 bases, J lost 5 bases, and 5 bases stayed unmatched. CDR3 sequence: CASSSGLAGGFHEQYF. CDR3 coding DNA: TGCGCCAGCAGCTCGGGACTAGCGGGAGGGTTCCACGAGCAGTACTTC.

The rearrangement links TRBV27 to TRBJ2-7; 7 bases line up with TRBD2. The length of the CDR3 is 15 residues. The germline V gene encodes CDR1 MNHEY and CDR2 SMNVEV (reference sequence). After removal of 0 bases from V and 5 bases from J, the junction contained 7 bases not matched to a gene. DNA of the CDR3: TGTGCCAGCAGTTTATCGCCCTTACTAGCGCACGAGCAGTACTTC. Translation: CASSLSPLLAHEQYF.

CDR3 residues: CASSQYTSNEQYF. CDR3 coding DNA: TGTGCCAGCAGCCAGTACACCTCAAACGAGCAGTACTTC. V gene TRBV14 combines with J gene TRBJ2-7; D is uncertain. Germline-derived CDR1 and CDR2 are SGHDN and FVKESK. There are 13 residues in the CDR3. Trimming took off 3 bases at V and 5 bases at J, with 11 bases between the two ends.

This clone was detected once. As DNA, the CDR3 is TGCAGTGCTAGTTTCGGTTACGAGCAGTACTTC. As protein: CSASFGYEQYF. The chain is built from TRBV20-1 and TRBJ2-7; no firm D call. The V and J ends lost 3 bases and 4 bases respectively, with 7 bases between them. The CDR3 runs 11 residues. Germline CDR1 is DFQATT and CDR2 is SNEGSKA (reference sequence).

This chain joins TRBV27 and TRBJ1-5; D is ambiguous. Trimming stripped 3 bases from V and 2 bases from J, with 5 bases between. The germline CDR1 and CDR2 sequences are MNHEY and SMNVEV (reference sequence). This CDR3 comprises 13 residues. CDR3 in amino acids: CASSFVGNQPQHF. For the CDR3, the DNA is TGTGCCAGCAGTTTCGTGGGCAATCAGCCCCAGCATTTT.

This clone was detected only a few times. This chain uses TRBV7-9 with TRBJ1-1; tentatively, D is TRBD1 (5 bases). V lost 5 bases to trimming and J lost 8 bases, with 18 bases between them. CDR1 and CDR2 (germline): SEHNR, FQNEAQ (reference sequence). The length of the CDR3 is 14 residues. The CDR3 DNA follows: TGTGCCAGCAGCCCGGCCGCGACAGTTAAGGAAGCTTTCTTT. Translating it yields CASSPAATVKEAFF. Variable domain in full (rest from reference TRBV7-9 and TRBJ1-1): DTGVSQNPRHKITKRGQNVTFRCDPISEHNRLYWYRQTLGQGPEFLTYFQNEAQLEKSRLLSDRFSAERPKGSFSTLEIQRTEQGDSAMYLCASSPAATVKEAFFGQGTRLTVV.

CDR3 amino acids: CGGGLNNEQFF. Written as DNA, the CDR3 is TGCGGGGGTGGGTTGAACAATGAGCAGTTCTTC. The rearrangement links TRBV20-1 to TRBJ2-1; D may be TRBD1 or TRBD2 (5 bases each). Germline V lookup: CDR1 DFQATT, CDR2 SNEGSKA (reference sequence). CDR3 size: 11 residues.

The rearrangement uses TRBV27 and TRBJ1-5, with a weak D call TRBD1 (5 bases). Trimming left V 2 bases short and J 5 bases short, with 16 bases between. CDR3 length: 16 amino acids. The V gene's germline CDR1 is MNHEY and CDR2 SMNVEV (reference sequence). The CDR3 nucleotides are TGTGCCAGCAGTTTAGCGGGGGAGCTTGGGTATCAGCCCCAGCATTTT. It is translated as CASSLAGELGYQPQHF.

The J gene is TRBJ1-3, the V gene TRBV9; D is possibly TRBD1 (6 bases). Per the germline V gene, CDR1 is SGDLS and CDR2 is YYNGEE. V lost 3 bases to trimming and J lost 3 bases, with 16 bases between them. The CDR3 extends over 16 amino acids. CDR3 region: CASSANTGHLGNTIYF. CDR3 bases: TGTGCCAGCAGCGCCAATACGGGACACCTTGGAAACACCATATATTTT.

The chain joins TRBV19 to TRBJ2-1; D call uncertain. There are 15 residues in the CDR3. The V end was cut by 10 bases, the J end by 6 bases, with 22 bases between. Germline CDR1 reads LNHDA; CDR2 reads SQIVND (reference sequence). CDR3 loop: CATRRWTLSSNEQFF. The CDR3, as DNA: TGTGCCACCAGGAGATGGACCCTAAGCAGCAATGAGCAGTTCTTC.

The J gene is TRBJ1-6, the V gene TRBV5-1; 7 bases line up with TRBD1. This CDR3 region has 21 residues. Germline-derived CDR1 and CDR2 are SGHRS and YFSETQ. Trimming removed 0 bases from V and 7 bases from J; junction bases left unmatched: 22. The CDR3 DNA reads as TGCGCCAGCAGCTTGGGAGCGGTCTTTGCTAGGGGCAGGGGGTTGAATTCACCCCTCCACTTT. This translates into CASSLGAVFARGRGLNSPLHF.

The chain uses TRBV10-3 and TRBJ1-6; TRBD1 is a possible D gene (6 bases). V was shortened by 10 bases and J by 5 bases, with 21 bases between the two germline ends. The CDR3 is 16 amino acids. Germline lookup yields CDR1 ENHRY and CDR2 SYGVKD. Here the CDR3 reads CASRTVAGANNSPLHF. DNA of the CDR3: TGTGCCAGCAGAACAGTTGCAGGGGCTAATAATTCACCCCTCCACTTT.

V gene TRBV6-1 combines with J gene TRBJ2-3, with D perhaps TRBD1 (6 bases). The germline V and J ends were trimmed by 2 bases and 4 bases, with 10 bases remaining between them. Germline CDR1 is MNHNS and CDR2 is SASEGT. The CDR3 runs 14 residues. CDR3 nucleotides: TGTGCCAGCAGTGAACAACAGGGTTCAGATACGCAGTATTTT. It codes for CASSEQQGSDTQYF.

The chain employs TRBV19 and TRBJ1-4, with D tentatively TRBD1 (5 bases). V was pared by 1 base and J by 5 bases, with 14 bases between. CDR1 and CDR2 (germline): LNHDA, SQIVND (reference sequence). The CDR3 runs 16 residues. As DNA, the CDR3 is TGTGCCAGTAGTATAGGCCCGGGACGGCAAAATGAAAAACTGTTTTTT. Protein: CASSIGPGRQNEKLFF. The full variable domain, its missing parts supplied by reference TRBV19 and TRBJ1-4, is DGGITQSPKYLFRKEGQNVTLSCEQNLNHDAMYWYRQDPGQGLRLIYYSQIVNDFQKGDIAEGYSVSREKKESFPLTVTSAQKNPTAFYLCASSIGPGRQNEKLFFGSGTQLSVL.

This chain connects TRBV18 to TRBJ1-4; possibly TRBD1 for D (6 bases). This CDR3 is 16 amino acids long. Trimming removed 3 bases at V and 5 bases at J, with 16 bases between. Germline-derived CDR1 and CDR2 are KGHSH and LQKENI. For the CDR3, the DNA is TGTGCCAGCTCACCTCAGGGGCCCGGAACCAATGAAAAACTGTTTTTT. Protein sequence: CASSPQGPGTNEKLFF.